One and the same sample provided the 29 T cell receptor beta chains below, sequenced in a study of T cells in Graves' hyperthyroidism and ophthalmopathy. Amplified TCR beta CDR3 regions derived from RNA transcripts. Researchers ran a first-round RT-PCR on the TCR CDR3 using the HTBI primer set. Each CDR3 protein gets one entry after TCRdb re-called the multiplex PCR reads with MiXCR. The data contain approximately 610,000 distinct CDR3 sequences, under 15% of them singletons. The sequenced material came from blood. The source is a woman in her 40s with Graves' ophthalmopathy.

This clonotype was recorded at least ten times. The DNA of the CDR3 is TGTGCCAGCACTCCAGGACAGATAATGAACACTGAAGCTTTCTTT. It codes for CASTPGQIMNTEAFF. V usage is TRBV6-1 and J usage is TRBJ1-1, with a possible D match to TRBD1 (6 bases). This CDR3 has 15 amino acids. Germline V gene lookup returns CDR1 MNHNS and CDR2 SASEGT. The germline V and J ends were trimmed by 7 bases and 0 bases, with 15 bases remaining between them.

This clonotype was detected many times. This rearrangement joins TRBV6-5 to TRBJ2-4; 10 bases are shared with TRBD1. Germline values: CDR1 MNHEY, CDR2 SVGAGI. The V and J ends lost 4 bases and 0 bases, in that order; junction bases with no gene match: 6. The CDR3 covers 17 residues. CDR3: CASSSDRDRGAKNIQYF. CDR3 bases: TGTGCCAGCAGTTCCGATCGGGACAGGGGAGCCAAAAACATTCAGTACTTC.

The rearrangement uses TRBV4-2 and TRBJ2-5; the match to TRBD2 covers 15 bases. CDR1 and CDR2 (germline): LGHNA, YNFKEQ. V gave up 1 base and J gave up 5 bases; unmatched junction bases: 8. CDR3 length: 18 residues. The CDR3 DNA follows: TGTGCCAGCAGCCAAGTTAGGGGAGGGACTAGCGGGAGGGAGACCCAGTACTTC. Translated, it gives CASSQVRGGTSGRETQYF.

About this clonotype: This could be a read error, since a much larger clone is one nucleotide away. The chain carries TRBV11-2 and TRBJ1-2; 9 nucleotides line up with TRBD1. The V gene end was trimmed by 5 bases and the J gene end by 9 bases; junction bases not matched to a gene: 4. The germline gives CDR1 SGHAT, CDR2 FQNNGV. The CDR3 is made up of 12 amino acids. The CDR3 bases are TGTGCCAGCAGCCGGACAGGGGATAGCTACACCTTC. As protein: CASSRTGDSYTF. The full variable domain, in which reference TRBV11-2 and TRBJ1-2 provide the parts outside the CDR3, is EAGVAQSPRYKIIEKRQSVAFWCNPISGHATLYWYQQILGQGPKLLIQFQNNGVVDDSQLPKDRFSAERLKGVDSTLKIQPAKLEDSAVYLCASSRTGDSYTFGSGTRLTVV.

The rearrangement uses TRBV27 and TRBJ1-1, with 11 bases identical to TRBD1. The V gene's germline CDR1 is MNHEY and CDR2 SMNVEV (reference sequence). The V gene end was trimmed by 4 bases and the J gene end by 0 bases; junction bases not matched to a gene: 4. This CDR3 has 16 amino acids. CDR3 nucleotides: TGTGCCAGCAGTTCGGACAGGGGGCTGATGAACACTGAAGCTTTCTTT. Translated, it gives CASSSDRGLMNTEAFF.

This clonotype was observed many times. The chain carries TRBV15 and TRBJ1-5; D perhaps matches TRBD1 (5 bases). V was shortened by 2 bases and J by 4 bases, with 9 bases between the two germline ends. The length of the CDR3 is 14 residues. Germline CDR1 LNHNV, CDR2 YYDKDF (reference sequence). CDR3: CATSRLQGNQPQHF. The DNA for the CDR3 is TGTGCCACCAGCAGACTTCAGGGTAATCAGCCCCAGCATTTT.

In its sample, this clonotype was seen many times. The V and J genes are TRBV28 and TRBJ2-7; the match to TRBD1 covers 8 bases. The CDR3 runs 12 residues. V lost 7 bases and J lost 2; bases outside the gene matches: 1. Germline CDR1 MDHEN, CDR2 SYDVKM. The CDR3 here is CASKQGAYEQYF. The CDR3 DNA follows: TGTGCCAGCAAACAGGGGGCCTACGAGCAGTACTTC.

V and J are TRBV29-1 and TRBJ1-1; D unclear. V shed 7 bases and J shed 1 base, with 10 bases lying between them. CDR1 and CDR2 from the germline V gene are SQVTM and ANQGSEA. This CDR3 is built from 12 residues. In DNA, the CDR3 is TGCAGCGGGAGGGTCGGGAACACTGAAGCTTTCTTT. It is translated as CSGRVGNTEAFF.

The chain employs TRBV20-1 and TRBJ1-5, with 9 bases fitting TRBD1. The CDR3 contains 13 residues. The germline V gene has CDR1 DFQATT and CDR2 SNEGSKA (reference sequence). V lost 4 bases, J lost 4 bases, and 2 bases stayed unmatched. CDR3 coding DNA: TGCAGTGCTATAGGACAGGGGAATCAGCCCCAGCATTTT. Residues: CSAIGQGNQPQHF.

There are many counts of this clonotype. This sequence joins TRBV13 and TRBJ2-1, with D perhaps TRBD2 (6 bases). Trimming took off 6 bases at V and 7 bases at J, with 19 bases between the two ends. Germline-derived CDR1 and CDR2 are PRHDT and FYEKMQ (reference sequence). The length of the CDR3 is 15 residues. The CDR3, as DNA: TGTGCCAGCAGAATGTATTTCACTAGCAGAAATGAGCAGTTCTTC. Translation gives CASRMYFTSRNEQFF.

V and J are TRBV29-1 and TRBJ1-2, with D unresolved. The V end lost 0 bases, the J end lost 0 bases, and 11 bases lay between the germline ends. The length of the CDR3 is 15 residues. Germline V gene sequence: CDR1 SQVTM, CDR2 ANQGSEA. The CDR3 DNA is TGCAGCGTTGAAGATCGAGGGAAAGCTAACTATGGCTACACCTTC. Residues: CSVEDRGKANYGYTF.

This chain connects TRBV7-2 to TRBJ1-2, with D tentatively TRBD1 (5 bases). In germline, CDR1 is SGHTA, CDR2 FQGNSA. This CDR3 region has 13 residues. V shed 3 bases and J shed 7 bases, with 12 bases lying between them. In DNA, the CDR3 is TGTGCCAGCAGCTTCTCCCCAGGGAGTGGCTACACCTTC. Translated: CASSFSPGSGYTF.

There are many counts of this clonotype. The chain uses TRBV12-3 or TRBV12-4 and TRBJ1-1; TRBD1 matches at 7 bases. V lost 7 bases and J lost 3; bases outside the gene matches: 5. The CDR3 extends over 13 amino acids. CDR3 nucleotide sequence: TGTGCCAGCAAGACAGGGAAGGACACTGAAGCTTTCTTT. This sequence encodes CASKTGKDTEAFF.

The chain has TRBV7-2 and TRBJ1-2; no clear D. This CDR3 comprises 15 residues. CDR1 SGHTA and CDR2 FQGNSA come from the germline V gene. V lost 5 bases and J lost 2, with 15 bases in between. CDR3 protein: CASSKGLTLNYGYTF. In DNA, the CDR3 is TGTGCCAGCAGCAAAGGGTTAACACTCAACTATGGCTACACCTTC.

Worth noting for this clonotype: This clone may be a read error of a much larger clone one base away. The chain employs TRBV6-1 and TRBJ1-1; tentative D call: TRBD1 (5 bases). V was clipped by 3 bases and J by 0 bases, with 8 bases between them. Germline V CDR1 and CDR2: MNHNS, SASEGT. The CDR3 runs to 14 residues. The chain's CDR3 is CASSDGALNTEAFF. CDR3 nucleotide sequence: TGTGCCAGCAGTGATGGGGCCCTGAACACTGAAGCTTTCTTT.

In its sample, this clonotype was seen many times. The chain has TRBV12-3 or TRBV12-4 and TRBJ2-7; D might be TRBD1 or TRBD2, each matching 6 bases. The CDR3 has 14 residues. V was trimmed by 3 bases and J by 4 bases, leaving 13 bases between them. The CDR3 protein is CASSFAGTPYEQYF. The CDR3 region has the DNA TGTGCCAGCAGTTTTGCGGGGACACCTTACGAGCAGTACTTC.

This clonotype was observed many times. The genes are TRBV4-2 and TRBJ2-2, with 7 nucleotides matching TRBD2. The CDR3 extends over 18 amino acids. After removal of 4 bases from V and 5 bases from J, the junction contained 16 bases not matched to a gene. Germline V gene sequence: CDR1 LGHNA, CDR2 YNFKEQ. In DNA, the CDR3 is TGTGCCAGCAGCCCGACCGACCGGGACTACCTTGGGACCGGGGAGCTGTTTTTT. It is translated as CASSPTDRDYLGTGELFF.

The chain carries TRBV19 and TRBJ1-2; perhaps TRBD1 as D (6 bases). Between the trimmed V and J ends, which lost 5 bases and 0 bases, there was a span of 19 bases. CDR1 and CDR2 (germline): LNHDA, SQIVND (reference sequence). The CDR3 totals 17 residues. The CDR3 nucleotides are TGTGCCAGTAGTCCCCTCCGGGGGGCTTCTTCTAACTATGGCTACACCTTC. Protein sequence: CASSPLRGASSNYGYTF.

This clonotype was observed many times. The V and J genes are TRBV28 and TRBJ2-6; D ambiguous. The CDR3 loop spans 15 amino acids. The germline CDR1 and CDR2 sequences are MDHEN and SYDVKM. V lost 2 bases and J lost 0, with 5 bases in between. CDR3 bases: TGTGCCAGCAGTTTAACTCCCTCTGGGGCCAACGTCCTGACTTTC. It codes for CASSLTPSGANVLTF.

This clonotype has at least ten counts. V usage is TRBV10-3 and J usage is TRBJ1-5; D is unclear. This CDR3 spans 13 amino acids. Germline-derived CDR1 and CDR2 are ENHRY and SYGVKD. Deletions cut 3 bases from V and 2 bases from J, with 5 bases between. This CDR3 is CAISEEGNQPQHF. CDR3 sequence (DNA): TGTGCCATCAGTGAAGAGGGCAATCAGCCCCAGCATTTT.

The genes are TRBV28 and TRBJ1-5, with D perhaps matching TRBD1 (5 bases). Germline loops: CDR1 MDHEN, CDR2 SYDVKM. Trimming pared 5 bases from V and 8 bases from J, leaving 19 bases between. CDR3 length: 15 amino acids. DNA for the CDR3: TGTGCCAGCAGTCCCCCGGGGTGGGGGAAGGAGCCCCAGCATTTT. As protein: CASSPPGWGKEPQHF.

Only a few counts were recorded for this clonotype. The chain is built from TRBV5-5 and TRBJ2-7, with a possible D match to TRBD2 (6 bases). Germline assignment: CDR1 SGHKS and CDR2 YYEKEE (reference sequence). V shed 0 bases and J shed 1 base, with 14 bases lying between them. The CDR3 is 16 residues long. Here the CDR3 reads CASSLAYQGGSYEQYF. The CDR3 coding sequence is TGTGCCAGCAGCTTGGCCTACCAGGGAGGTTCCTACGAGCAGTACTTC.

This clonotype was seen many times. The chain carries TRBV6-1 and TRBJ1-1; 7 bases line up with TRBD1. V was pared by 6 bases and J by 1 base, with 8 bases of the junction left unmatched. The CDR3 loop spans 15 amino acids. The germline gives CDR1 MNHNS, CDR2 SASEGT. CDR3: CASRPWDSQNTEAFF. As DNA, the CDR3 is TGTGCCAGCAGACCTTGGGACAGTCAGAACACTGAAGCTTTCTTT.

The V call is TRBV5-6, the J call TRBJ2-2; D is possibly TRBD1 (6 bases). This CDR3 has 15 residues. Germline V gene lookup returns CDR1 SGHDT and CDR2 YYEEEE. V gave up 3 bases and J gave up 3 bases, with 12 bases separating them. The CDR3 reads CASSYTDRYTGELFF. CDR3 nucleotides: TGTGCCAGCAGCTATACGGACAGATACACCGGGGAGCTGTTTTTT.

This clonotype has ten or more counts. The chain couples TRBV20-1 to TRBJ1-1; 7 bases are a match to TRBD1. After removal of 5 bases from V and 4 bases from J, the junction contained 7 bases not matched to a gene. The germline V gene has CDR1 DFQATT and CDR2 SNEGSKA (reference sequence). The CDR3 extends over 13 amino acids. CDR3 sequence: CSAPWTGSTEAFF. CDR3 nucleotide sequence: TGCAGTGCTCCCTGGACAGGCAGCACTGAAGCTTTCTTT.

There are many counts of this clonotype. Possible read error: a much larger clone is one base away. The rearrangement links TRBV28 to TRBJ1-1; no firm D call. Trimming pared 7 bases from V and 0 bases from J, leaving 6 bases between. Germline V gene data show CDR1 as MDHEN and CDR2 as SYDVKM. The CDR3 has 12 amino acids. CDR3 bases: TGTGCCAGCAATTTGTTGAACACTGAAGCTTTCTTT. The encoded protein is CASNLLNTEAFF.

In this sample, this clonotype turned up once. One junction end does not reproduce the germline sequence, and a read error may be involved. The chain joins TRBV10-3 to TRBJ2-7; the match to TRBD1 covers 8 bases. The CDR3 spans 15 residues. In germline, CDR1 is ENHRY, CDR2 SYGVKD. The CDR3: CTIRPDRGNLHEQYF. CDR3 DNA sequence: TGTACCATCAGACCCGACAGGGGAAACCTCCACGAGCAGTACTTC.

This chain connects TRBV30 to TRBJ2-5, with TRBD2 as a possible D gene (7 bases). V was pared by 0 bases and J by 7 bases, with 15 bases between. Germline CDR1 GTSNPN, CDR2 SVGIG (reference sequence). The CDR3 consists of 14 residues. In DNA form, the CDR3 reads TGTGCCTGGAGTGTACAGGGAGGGTTTGGGACCCAGTACTTC. It yields the protein CAWSVQGGFGTQYF.

The J gene is TRBJ2-7, the V gene TRBV5-4, with TRBD1 as a possible D gene (5 bases). CDR3 length equals 16 residues. In germline, CDR1 is SGHNT, CDR2 YYREEE (reference sequence). The V end lost 0 bases, the J end lost 2 bases, and 15 bases lay between the germline ends. The CDR3 DNA reads TGTGCCAGCAGCTTGGAGGCGACAGCAGTTGCCTACGAGCAGTACTTC. This codes for CASSLEATAVAYEQYF.